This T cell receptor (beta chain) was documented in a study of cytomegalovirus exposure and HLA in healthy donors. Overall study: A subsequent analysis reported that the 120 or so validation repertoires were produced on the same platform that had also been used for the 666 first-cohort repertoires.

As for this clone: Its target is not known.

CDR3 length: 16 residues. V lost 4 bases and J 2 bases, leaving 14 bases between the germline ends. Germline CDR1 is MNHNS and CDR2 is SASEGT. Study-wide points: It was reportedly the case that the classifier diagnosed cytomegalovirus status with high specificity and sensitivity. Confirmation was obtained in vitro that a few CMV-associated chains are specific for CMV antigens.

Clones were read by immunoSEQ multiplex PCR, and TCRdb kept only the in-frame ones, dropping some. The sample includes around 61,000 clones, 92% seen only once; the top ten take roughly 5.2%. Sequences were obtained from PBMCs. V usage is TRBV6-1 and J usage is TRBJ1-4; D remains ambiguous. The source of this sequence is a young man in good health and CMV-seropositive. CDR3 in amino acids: CASSAGPAGTNEKLFF. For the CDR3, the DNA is TGTGCCAGCAGTGCAGGTCCCGCGGGGACTAATGAAAAACTGTTTTTT.